One and the same sample provided the 16 T cell receptor beta chains below, sequenced in a study of cytomegalovirus exposure and HLA in healthy donors. PCR used 60 Vbeta primers and 13 Jbeta primers. Sequencing used immunoSEQ multiplex PCR; TCRdb keeps in-frame clones, though not all of them. The sample has around 170,000 clones; more than 75% are singletons. Specimen: PBMCs. The receptors were sampled from a woman in her thirties in good health and CMV-seropositive.

The chain joins TRBV9 to TRBJ1-4; tentatively, D is TRBD1 (5 bases). This CDR3 region has 15 residues. Germline V gene sequence: CDR1 SGDLS, CDR2 YYNGEE. V was clipped by 2 bases and J by 7 bases, with 15 bases between them. The DNA of the CDR3 is TGTGCCAGCAGCGTGGAAGGGGCGAAGAGTGAAAAACTGTTTTTT. This translates into CASSVEGAKSEKLFF. Variable domain in full (rest from reference TRBV9 and TRBJ1-4): DSGVTQTPKHLITATGQRVTLRCSPRSGDLSVYWYQQSLDQGLQFLIQYYNGEERAKGNILERFSAQQFPDLHSELNLSSLELGDSALYFCASSVEGAKSEKLFFGSGTQLSVL.

This chain uses TRBV7-2 with TRBJ1-2; 10 bases fit TRBD1. Germline trimming cut 4 bases from V and 5 bases from J; bases unmatched to any gene: 4. In germline, CDR1 is SGHTA, CDR2 FQGNSA. The CDR3 runs 14 residues. CDR3 bases: TGTGCCAGCAGCTCGGACAGGGGGAGGTATGGCTACACCTTC. It specifies CASSSDRGRYGYTF.

As DNA, the CDR3 is TGTGCCAGCAGCTTAGGGAGGGGAACTACTAATTCACCCCTCCACTTT. This translates into CASSLGRGTTNSPLHF. The rearrangement uses TRBV7-2 and TRBJ1-6, with a tentative D call TRBD1 (5 bases). The V end lost 1 base, the J end lost 6 bases, and 13 bases lay between the germline ends. Germline CDR1 and CDR2: SGHTA and FQGNSA. The CDR3 has 16 amino acids. The entire variable domain, with the rest obtained from reference TRBV7-2 and TRBJ1-6, is as follows: GAGVSQSPSNKVTEKGKDVELRCDPISGHTALYWYRQSLGQGLEFLIYFQGNSAPDKSGLPSDRFSAERTGGSVSTLTIQRTQQEDSAVYLCASSLGRGTTNSPLHFGNGTRLTVT.

The chain recombines TRBV4-1 with TRBJ1-5; a weak D match, TRBD1 (6 bases). Germline CDR1 MGHRA, CDR2 YSYEKL. This CDR3 has 15 amino acids. V was cut by 1 base and J by 5 bases, with 12 bases left in between. CDR3 amino acids: CASSQGLRGHQPQHF. The CDR3 bases are TGCGCCAGCAGCCAAGGTCTCAGGGGACATCAGCCCCAGCATTTT.

The chain uses TRBV7-9 and TRBJ2-5, with 11 bases that match TRBD2. The germline CDR1 and CDR2 sequences are SEHNR and FQNEAQ (reference sequence). V dropped 5 bases and J dropped 1; count of bases not matched to a gene: 0. The CDR3 sequence is 14 residues long. As DNA, the CDR3 is TGTGCCAGCAGCACTAGCGGGGGCCAAGAGACCCAGTACTTC. Protein sequence: CASSTSGGQETQYF.

The J gene is TRBJ2-1, the V gene TRBV27; 8 nucleotides align to TRBD2. With 1 base clipped from V and 4 bases from J, the junction kept 9 bases outside the gene matches. Germline V lookup: CDR1 MNHEY, CDR2 SMNVEV (reference sequence). The CDR3 covers 17 residues. The CDR3: CASSLLVAGRPYNEQFF. The DNA for the CDR3 is TGTGCCAGCAGTTTATTGGTAGCGGGGCGCCCATACAATGAGCAGTTCTTC.

This clone was seen a few times. The chain has TRBV4-3 and TRBJ1-2, with a possible D match to TRBD1 (5 bases). Germline CDR1 is LGHNA and CDR2 is YSLEER. V dropped 1 base and J dropped 8 bases, with 11 bases sitting between them. The CDR3 covers 13 residues. The CDR3 region is CASSQVRGEGYTF. The CDR3 DNA reads as TGCGCCAGCAGCCAAGTAAGGGGCGAAGGCTACACCTTC.

This clone was seen more than once but under ten times. This rearrangement joins TRBV5-1 to TRBJ2-7; 8 bases are a match to TRBD2. Germline V CDR1 and CDR2: SGHRS, YFSETQ. The CDR3 length is 17 residues. V trimming: 0 bases; J trimming: 3 bases; junction bases outside the gene matches: 11. The CDR3 region is CASSLGQGRGDFYEQYF. In nucleotides, the CDR3 is TGCGCCAGCAGCTTGGGTCAGGGGCGGGGGGACTTCTACGAGCAGTACTTC.

To note about this clone: One end of the junction fails to match germline, which may point to a read error. This chain uses TRBV7-9 with TRBJ2-3, with TRBD2 identical over 7 bases. Germline CDR1 SEHNR, CDR2 FQNEAQ (reference sequence). The CDR3 loop spans 17 amino acids. The CDR3 region has the DNA TGTTCCAGCAGCCCGAAGTACCGGGGGGTGAGCACAGATACGCAGTATTTT. It is translated as CSSSPKYRGVSTDTQYF.

The chain recombines TRBV30 with TRBJ1-2; 8 bases align to TRBD1. In germline, CDR1 is GTSNPN, CDR2 SVGIG (reference sequence). V trimming: 0 bases; J trimming: 5 bases; junction bases outside the gene matches: 5. This CDR3 spans 14 amino acids. The CDR3 DNA sequence: TGTGCCTGGAGTGTACTACAGGGGGAGTATGGCTACACCTTC. It specifies CAWSVLQGEYGYTF.

V and J are TRBV20-1 and TRBJ1-2; no clear D gene. CDR1 is DFQATT and CDR2 is SNEGSKA in the germline V gene (reference sequence). V dropped 6 bases and J dropped 2 bases, with 7 bases sitting between them. The CDR3 is 11 amino acids. CDR3 coding DNA: TGCAGTGCGAGAATAAACTATGGCTACACCTTC. This sequence encodes CSARINYGYTF.

The CDR3 DNA reads TGTGCCAGCAGCTTAAGGACAGAGAAATATGGCTACACCTTC. Translating it yields CASSLRTEKYGYTF. This chain connects TRBV7-2 to TRBJ1-2; D possibly corresponds to TRBD1 (6 bases). V was pared by 2 bases and J by 5 bases, with 12 bases between. The V gene's germline CDR1 is SGHTA and CDR2 FQGNSA. The CDR3 is 14 amino acids.

The chain is built from TRBV9 and TRBJ1-4; D uncertain. Trimming took off 4 bases at V and 3 bases at J, with 10 bases between the two ends. The CDR3 sequence is 14 residues long. Per germline, CDR1 SGDLS and CDR2 YYNGEE. As DNA, the CDR3 is TGTGCCAGCAGCACCACATTCGCTAATGAAAAACTGTTTTTT. Translating gives CASSTTFANEKLFF. The full variable domain, in which reference TRBV9 and TRBJ1-4 provide the parts outside the CDR3, is DSGVTQTPKHLITATGQRVTLRCSPRSGDLSVYWYQQSLDQGLQFLIQYYNGEERAKGNILERFSAQQFPDLHSELNLSSLELGDSALYFCASSTTFANEKLFFGSGTQLSVL.

This clone was seen a handful of times. The CDR3 here is CASSFLRETDTQYF. In nucleotides, the CDR3 is TGTGCCAGCAGTTTTCTCCGAGAAACAGATACGCAGTATTTT. The chain is built from TRBV28 and TRBJ2-3, with D unclear. Per the germline V gene, CDR1 is MDHEN and CDR2 is SYDVKM. The CDR3 has 14 amino acids. V gave up 3 bases and J gave up 3 bases, with 10 bases separating them. Variable domain in full (rest from reference TRBV28 and TRBJ2-3): DVKVTQSSRYLVKRTGEKVFLECVQDMDHENMFWYRQDPGLGLRLIYFSYDVKMKEKGDIPEGYSVSREKKERFSLILESASTNQTSMYLCASSFLRETDTQYFGPGTRLTVL.

This rearrangement joins TRBV4-1 to TRBJ1-5; a possible D gene is TRBD1 (6 bases). Deletions cut 0 bases from V and 7 bases from J, with 10 bases between. The CDR3 runs to 14 residues. Germline CDR1 MGHRA, CDR2 YSYEKL. As DNA, the CDR3 is TGCGCCAGCAGCCAAGATACAGGGTCCCAGCCCCAGCATTTT. This sequence encodes CASSQDTGSQPQHF.

The V and J genes are TRBV6-1 and TRBJ1-2, with TRBD1 matching over 9 bases. The germline V gene has CDR1 MNHNS and CDR2 SASEGT. Trimming at V came to 6 bases and at J to 5 bases, leaving 4 bases not matched to a gene. The CDR3 contains 13 residues. CDR3: CASSWDRDYGYTF. The CDR3 DNA is TGTGCCAGCAGCTGGGACAGGGATTATGGCTACACCTTC.